The rows below give T cell receptor beta chains drawn from one sample of a study of CD8 T cells in ankylosing spondylitis. TCRdb re-called the 5' RACE reads with MiXCR, one entry per CDR3 protein. This sample has about 64,000 distinct CDR3 sequences, with 6.2% found just once. Input material: synovial fluid, either unsorted or a sorted T cell fraction (not recorded which). These receptor sequences come from a male donor with ankylosing spondylitis. CDR3s include the opening cysteine and the closing phenylalanine or tryptophan. The order of the fields is clone size, D gene, J gene, V gene, CDR3 DNA, CDR3 protein. D genes are given only for firm matches. Clone size is stated in some rows and not others, as once, few, many or a class when expanded.

>many|NA|TRBJ2-5|TRBV29-1
TGCAGCGTTGAAACTAGCCGGGAGACCCAGTACTTC
CSVETSRETQYF
>NA|NA|TRBJ2-3|TRBV5-1
TGCGCCAGCAGCTTGGGGGCTTCCGATACGCAGTATTTT
CASSLGASDTQYF
>NA|TRBD2|TRBJ2-2|TRBV29-1
TGCAGCGTTGGAGTCCTAGCGGGAGTTAACGGGGAGCTGTTTTTT
CSVGVLAGVNGELFF
>many|TRBD2|TRBJ2-7|TRBV7-2
TGTGCCAGCAGCTTATCTAGCGGGTTTGTAACCTACGAGCAGTACTTC
CASSLSSGFVTYEQYF
>once|TRBD2|TRBJ2-4|TRBV11-1
TGTGCCAGCAGCCCACTAGCGGGAGGGCCGCCAAGCCAGGCCATTCAGTACTTC
CASSPLAGGPPSQAIQYF
>many|NA|TRBJ1-1|TRBV28
TGTGCCAGCAGTTTTCTGGCAGGGCCACCGATCCTGCTAGCTTTCTTT
CASSFLAGPPILLAFF
>NA|NA|TRBJ2-3|TRBV15
TGTGCCACCAGCAGAGGAGGCGGGATCGGTGCAGATACGCAGTATTTT
CATSRGGGIGADTQYF
>NA|NA|TRBJ1-5|TRBV18
TGTGCCAGCTCACCGTTGGGGTCGCGCAATCAGCCCCAGCATTTT
CASSPLGSRNQPQHF
>NA|TRBD2|TRBJ2-5|TRBV5-1
TGCGCCAGCAGCCTGGGACTAGCGGGAGGTTCAGAGACCCAGTACTTC
CASSLGLAGGSETQYF
>many|NA|TRBJ2-2|TRBV7-9
TGTGCCAGCAGCTTAGCTTCCCAAACCACCGGGGAGCTGTTTTTT
CASSLASQTTGELFF
>NA|TRBD2|TRBJ2-1|TRBV19
TGTGCCAGTGGGTTTAAGGCGGGAGGCTATGAGCAGTTCTTC
CASGFKAGGYEQFF
>few|NA|TRBJ2-5|TRBV4-1
TGCGCCAGCAGCCAAGTTGGGGGGCGGCGGGAGACCCAGTACTTC
CASSQVGGRRETQYF
>many|NA|TRBJ2-1|TRBV20-1
TGCAGTTGGTTGGGCGGATTAACTAACAATGAGCAGTTCTTC
CSWLGGLTNNEQFF
>NA|NA|TRBJ1-1|TRBV6-4
TGTGCCAGCAGTGAAGAGGAGCACACTGAAGCTTTCTTT
CASSEEEHTEAFF
>NA|TRBD2|TRBJ2-5|TRBV2
TGTGCCAGCAGTCAAAACGGCGGGAGGGCCGTGGAGACCCAGTACTTC
CASSQNGGRAVETQYF
>NA|NA|TRBJ1-5|TRBV28
TGTGCCAGCAGTTACGAGTGGGGGCGCCCAGGGCCCCAGCATTTT
CASSYEWGRPGPQHF
>many|TRBD1|TRBJ1-5|TRBV12-3/TRBV12-4
TGTGCCAGCAGTTTCGAACAGGGGCCCAGACAGCCCCAGCATTTT
CASSFEQGPRQPQHF
>NA|NA|TRBJ2-7|TRBV2
TGTGCCAGCGCTCCCATCCAGAGCTCCTACGAGCAGTACTTC
CASAPIQSSYEQYF
>NA|NA|TRBJ2-1|TRBV6-5
TGTGCCAGCAGTATACGCGGAGGCTCCTACAATGAGCAGTTCTTC
CASSIRGGSYNEQFF
>many|NA|TRBJ1-1|TRBV12-3/TRBV12-4
TGTGCCAGCAGTTCACTGGCAGGAACGGACACTGAAGCTTTCTTT
CASSSLAGTDTEAFF
>medium-sized|NA|TRBJ1-2|TRBV29-1
TGCAGCGTGGCAACAGGGACCCAAGCTAACTATGGCTACACCTTC
CSVATGTQANYGYTF
>few|NA|TRBJ1-2|TRBV19
TGTGCCAGTAGTTTGGGGGAAGTAAGCTATGGCTACACCTTC
CASSLGEVSYGYTF
>few|NA|TRBJ2-1|TRBV14
TGTGCCAGCAGCCCTCGACGGACACAGTTCTTC
CASSPRRTQFF
>many|NA|TRBJ2-5|TRBV10-3
TGTGCCAGCGGACAGCCTGGAGAGACCCAGTACTTC
CASGQPGETQYF
>few|TRBD2|TRBJ2-5|TRBV20-1
TGCAGTGCTTTTAGCGGGAGAGGGGGCGAGACCCAGTACTTC
CSAFSGRGGETQYF
>many|TRBD1|TRBJ2-1|TRBV20-1
TGCAGTGCTAGAAACCTCCGGGACAGGGGGTCCAATGAGCAGTTCTTC
CSARNLRDRGSNEQFF
>many|NA|TRBJ2-5|TRBV25-1
TGTGCCAGCAGGGCTCCGTGGCTCCAAGAGACCCAGTACTTC
CASRAPWLQETQYF
>medium-sized|NA|TRBJ2-5|TRBV5-1
TGCGCCAGCAGCCCGGCAGGGGAGACCCAGTACTTC
CASSPAGETQYF
>many|NA|TRBJ1-6|TRBV12-3/TRBV12-4
TGTGCCAGCAGTTCTCGACGGGATTCACCCCTCCACTTT
CASSSRRDSPLHF
>few|NA|TRBJ1-6|TRBV20-1
TGCAGTGTCAGATACGGTAGCTCCTATAATTCACCCCTCCACTTT
CSVRYGSSYNSPLHF
>medium-sized|NA|TRBJ2-1|TRBV27
TGTGCCAGCAGTTTATCATCCCGGCGGGCCAATGAGCAGTTCTTC
CASSLSSRRANEQFF
>many|TRBD2|TRBJ2-2|TRBV11-2
TGTGCCAGCAGCTTACATCTAATGACTAGCGGGAACACCGGGGAGCTGTTTTTT
CASSLHLMTSGNTGELFF
>medium-sized|NA|TRBJ2-3|TRBV7-6
TGTGCCAGCAGCTTAACACGGAGGTCCACAGATACGCAGTATTTT
CASSLTRRSTDTQYF
>NA|NA|TRBJ1-2|TRBV2
TGTGCCAGCAGTGAAGGCAACTATGGCTACACCTTC
CASSEGNYGYTF
>few|NA|TRBJ2-2|TRBV5-1
TGCGCCAGCAGCTTAATTGGTGCTACCGGGGAGCTGTTTTTT
CASSLIGATGELFF
>many|NA|TRBJ2-7|TRBV15
TGTGCCACCAGCAGAGAGGGTAGAGTGGGTCAGCAGTACTTC
CATSREGRVGQQYF
>few|NA|TRBJ2-7|TRBV5-1
TGCGCCAGCAGCTCACTCGGGGTACGGTACGAGCAGTACTTC
CASSSLGVRYEQYF
>NA|NA|TRBJ2-1|TRBV7-9
TGTGCCAGCAGCTTCCATACAGGAGCGTTCTTC
CASSFHTGAFF
>many|TRBD2|TRBJ2-1|TRBV6-9
TGTGCCAGCAGTTATTCCGGGACTAGCGGATACAATGAGCAGTTCTTC
CASSYSGTSGYNEQFF
>many|TRBD2|TRBJ2-3|TRBV3-1
TGTGCCAGCAGCCACTCGACTAGCGGATACACAGATACGCAGTATTTT
CASSHSTSGYTDTQYF
>many|TRBD1|TRBJ2-5|TRBV5-6
TGTGCCAGCAGCGCGCTGCTGGACAGGCAAGAGACCCAGTACTTC
CASSALLDRQETQYF
>many|NA|TRBJ2-3|TRBV5-1
TGCGCCAGCAGCTTGGCCGGGTCGGATACGCAGTATTTT
CASSLAGSDTQYF
>NA|TRBD1|TRBJ2-3|TRBV28
TGTGCCAGCAGTTTAAACGGACAGGGGACAGATACGCAGTATTTT
CASSLNGQGTDTQYF
>NA|NA|TRBJ1-2|TRBV28
TGTGCCAGCAGTTTACAAATCTGGGGGATTGAGGGCTACACCTTC
CASSLQIWGIEGYTF
>medium-sized|NA|TRBJ1-5|TRBV7-8
TGTGCCAGCAGCTTAGTATTCGAGCCCTCAGCGGGGAGGCCCCAGCATTTT
CASSLVFEPSAGRPQHF
>many|NA|TRBJ1-4|TRBV6-1
TGTGCCAGCAGTGAAGTGAGTCAGGATCCTGAAAAACTGTTTTTT
CASSEVSQDPEKLFF
>many|TRBD2|TRBJ2-5|TRBV6-2/TRBV6-3
TGTGCCAGCAGTTACCTAGCGGGAGAGGTGGAGACCCAGTACTTC
CASSYLAGEVETQYF
>few|NA|TRBJ1-2|TRBV28
TGTGCCAGCAGTCGCCGGGGGTCGGGGAGCTATGGCTACACCTTC
CASSRRGSGSYGYTF
>few|NA|TRBJ1-2|TRBV9
TGTGCCAGCAGCGTAGCAGGCGCTAGCGATGGCTACACCTTC
CASSVAGASDGYTF
>few|NA|TRBJ2-2|TRBV6-5
TGTGCCAGCAAGTTTAGCCAGAAGACCACCGGGGAGCTGTTTTTT
CASKFSQKTTGELFF
>many|TRBD2|TRBJ2-3|TRBV7-9
TGTGCCAGCATCCATATGGGGCTAGCGGGAGGCACAGATACGCAGTATTTT
CASIHMGLAGGTDTQYF
>many|NA|TRBJ2-2|TRBV20-1
TGCAGTGCTAGAGATTCTCGGCTAGCTCCCGGGGAGCTGTTTTTT
CSARDSRLAPGELFF
>many|NA|TRBJ2-3|TRBV7-3
TGTGCCAGCAGCTTAATGGGGCAGACAGCTAGCACAGATACGCAGTATTTT
CASSLMGQTASTDTQYF
>many|NA|TRBJ2-2|TRBV5-1
TGCGCCAGCAGCTTGGTAGGGCTGAACACCGGGGAGCTGTTTTTT
CASSLVGLNTGELFF
>many|NA|TRBJ1-2|TRBV29-1
TGCAGCGTTGATACAAGCTGGGATGGCTACACCTTC
CSVDTSWDGYTF